Here is one T cell receptor beta chain with its context. One junction end disagrees with the germline gene, perhaps due to a read error. Staff drew around 10 milliliters of peripheral blood from each donor. This record belongs to a study of blood T cells in healthy people across ages. Together with a sample-barcoded 5' primer, a J-beta primer mix was included in a second PCR lasting roughly 6 to 12 cycles. MiXCR, applied by TCRdb to the 5' RACE reads, yields one record per CDR3 protein. Of 500,000 to 650,000 distinct CDR3 sequences listed, about 25% are singletons. CDR3 length equals 13 residues. This sample was also put to use in a study of T cells of mothers and their children. As that report states: Sequencing returned over 9 million TCR beta CDR3 reads per mother and 2.5 million to 3 million per child.

The clonotype originates from a boy between 2 and 10 years old in good health. Source material: blood. V and J are TRBV12-3 or TRBV12-4 and TRBJ1-1, with a weak D call TRBD1 (5 bases). The CDR3 sequence: CASSYWGNAEAFF. In nucleotides, the CDR3 is TGTGCCAGCAGCTACTGGGGGAACGCTGAAGCTTTCTTT.